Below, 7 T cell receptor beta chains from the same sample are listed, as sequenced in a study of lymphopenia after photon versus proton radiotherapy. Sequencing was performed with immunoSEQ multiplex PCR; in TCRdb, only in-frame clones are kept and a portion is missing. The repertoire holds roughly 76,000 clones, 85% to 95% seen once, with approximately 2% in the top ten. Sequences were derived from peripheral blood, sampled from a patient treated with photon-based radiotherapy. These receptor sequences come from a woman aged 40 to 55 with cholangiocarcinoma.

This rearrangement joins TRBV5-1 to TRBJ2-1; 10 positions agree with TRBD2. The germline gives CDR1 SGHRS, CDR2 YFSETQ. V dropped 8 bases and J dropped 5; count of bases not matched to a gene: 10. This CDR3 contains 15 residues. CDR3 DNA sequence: TGCGCCAGTGCGGGCCTAGCGGGGGACAACAATGAGCAGTTCTTC. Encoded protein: CASAGLAGDNNEQFF. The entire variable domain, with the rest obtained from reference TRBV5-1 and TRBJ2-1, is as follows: KAGVTQTPRYLIKTRGQQVTLSCSPISGHRSVSWYQQTPGQGLQFLFEYFSETQRNKGNFPGRFSGRQFSNSRSEMNVSTLELGDSALYLCASAGLAGDNNEQFFGPGTRLTVL.

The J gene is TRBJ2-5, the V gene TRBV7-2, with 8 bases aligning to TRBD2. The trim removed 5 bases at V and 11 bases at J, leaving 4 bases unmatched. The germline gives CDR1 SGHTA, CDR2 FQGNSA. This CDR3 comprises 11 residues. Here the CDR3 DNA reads TGTGCCAGCAGCCCGGGAGGGAAACAGTACTTC. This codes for CASSPGGKQYF.

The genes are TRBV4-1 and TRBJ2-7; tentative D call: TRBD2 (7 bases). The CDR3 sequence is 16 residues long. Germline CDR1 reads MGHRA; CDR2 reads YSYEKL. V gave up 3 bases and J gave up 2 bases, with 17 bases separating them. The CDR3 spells CASSQGGARPAYEQYF. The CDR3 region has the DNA TGCGCCAGCAGCCAGGGGGGGGCTAGACCTGCCTACGAGCAGTACTTC.

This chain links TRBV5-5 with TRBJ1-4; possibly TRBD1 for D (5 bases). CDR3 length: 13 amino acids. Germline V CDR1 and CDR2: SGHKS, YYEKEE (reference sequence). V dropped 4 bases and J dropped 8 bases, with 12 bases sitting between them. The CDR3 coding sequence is TGTGCCAGCAGCCCGGCCGGGGACGAAAAACTGTTTTTT. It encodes CASSPAGDEKLFF. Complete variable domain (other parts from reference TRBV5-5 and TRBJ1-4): DAGVTQSPTHLIKTRGQQVTLRCSPISGHKSVSWYQQVLGQGPQFIFQYYEKEERGRGNFPDRFSARQFPNYSSELNVNALLLGDSALYLCASSPAGDEKLFFGSGTQLSVL.

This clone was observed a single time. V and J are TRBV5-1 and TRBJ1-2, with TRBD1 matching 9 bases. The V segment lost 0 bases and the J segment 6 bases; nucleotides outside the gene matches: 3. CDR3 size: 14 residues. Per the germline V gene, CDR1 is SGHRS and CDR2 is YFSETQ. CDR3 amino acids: CASSLDRGQDGYTF. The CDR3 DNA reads TGCGCCAGCAGCTTGGACAGGGGGCAGGATGGCTACACCTTC. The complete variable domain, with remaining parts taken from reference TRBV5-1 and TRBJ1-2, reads KAGVTQTPRYLIKTRGQQVTLSCSPISGHRSVSWYQQTPGQGLQFLFEYFSETQRNKGNFPGRFSGRQFSNSRSEMNVSTLELGDSALYLCASSLDRGQDGYTFGSGTRLTVV.

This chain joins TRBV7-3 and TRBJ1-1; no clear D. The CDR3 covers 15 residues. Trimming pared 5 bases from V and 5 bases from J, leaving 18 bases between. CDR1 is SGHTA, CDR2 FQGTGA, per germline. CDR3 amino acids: CASSPGEGRWTEAFF. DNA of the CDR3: TGTGCCAGCAGCCCGGGCGAGGGTAGGTGGACTGAAGCTTTCTTT. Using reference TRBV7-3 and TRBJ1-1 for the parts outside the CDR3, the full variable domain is GAGVSQTPSNKVTEKGKYVELRCDPISGHTALYWYRQSLGQGPEFLIYFQGTGAADDSGLPNDRFFAVRPEGSVSTLKIQRTERGDSAVYLCASSPGEGRWTEAFFGQGTRLTVV.

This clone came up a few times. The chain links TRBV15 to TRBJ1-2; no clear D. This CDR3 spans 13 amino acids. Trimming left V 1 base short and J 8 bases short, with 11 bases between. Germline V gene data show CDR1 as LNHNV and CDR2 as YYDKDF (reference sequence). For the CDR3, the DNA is TGTGCCACCAGCAGAGGAGCGGGGTCCGGCTACACCTTC. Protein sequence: CATSRGAGSGYTF.